This T cell receptor beta chain was captured in a study of CD8 T cells in Susac syndrome. The authors sequenced TCR beta from blood CD8+ and CD4+ T cells. The controls, all healthy donors, were matched for age and sex. TEMRA cells were enriched by FACS, while CD8+ and CD4+ T cells were obtained through a negative isolation that was performed magnetically. This CDR3 is 15 amino acids long. CDR1 and CDR2 from the germline V gene are SEHNR and FQNEAQ (reference sequence). The V and J ends lost 5 bases and 1 base respectively, with 13 bases between them. Reverse transcription used about 0.5 to 1 ug RNA and random hexamers. Multiplex PCR with immunoSEQ amplified the TCR beta CDR3 across 54 Vbeta and 13 Jbeta. TCRdb re-called the immunoSEQ multiplex PCR reads with MiXCR, one entry per CDR3 protein. The sample includes 20,000 to 25,000 distinct CDR3 sequences, just under 95% of them seen just once.

The receptor comes from a human donor in good health. Sample: CD8+ T cells from PBMCs. The chain recombines TRBV7-9 with TRBJ2-3, with no clear D. The CDR3 protein is CASSNFTGRTDTQYF. The CDR3 DNA follows: TGTGCCAGCAGCAACTTTACGGGCCGCACAGATACGCAGTATTTT.